One sample yielded the 11 T cell receptor beta chains listed below, sequenced in a study of shared clonotypes between healthy human individuals. TCRdb's table, derived via immunoSEQ multiplex PCR, lists solely in-frame clones and lacks some. The table has approximately 720,000 clones, roughly 70% seen once. The sequencing sample was made of memory CD4+ T cells sorted from blood. Subset given: CD45RA-negative fraction. All receptors derive from a woman aged 25 to 45 in good health.

The rearrangement joins TRBV4-2 to TRBJ1-4, with D perhaps matching TRBD1 (5 bases). This CDR3 is built from 16 residues. CDR1 is LGHNA and CDR2 is YNFKEQ in the germline V gene. V gave up 4 bases and J gave up 0 bases, with 12 bases separating them. The CDR3 DNA is TGTGCCAGCAGCCGCGCGGACACAGCAACTAATGAAAAACTGTTTTTT. It yields the protein CASSRADTATNEKLFF.

Note on this clone: Just one base apart from a much larger clone, this may be a read error. Other nucleotide sequences in the sample specify the same CDR3. The chain carries TRBV10-1 and TRBJ1-5; unclear D gene. Germline CDR1 reads WNHNN; CDR2 reads SYGVQD (reference sequence). The V and J ends lost 1 base and 2 bases respectively, with 3 bases between them. This CDR3 comprises 13 residues. CDR3 nucleotides: TGCGCCAGCAGTGAGTATGGCAATCAGCCCCAGCATTTT. The encoded protein is CASSEYGNQPQHF.

The CDR3 DNA follows: TGCGCCAGCAGCTCCTCCGGGACACTGAACACCGGGGAGCTGTTTTTT. Translating it yields CASSSSGTLNTGELFF. The rearrangement uses TRBV5-1 and TRBJ2-2; tentative D call: TRBD1 (6 bases). In germline, CDR1 is SGHRS, CDR2 YFSETQ. V dropped 3 bases and J dropped 1 base, with 13 bases sitting between them. This CDR3 comprises 16 residues.

This chain joins TRBV7-6 and TRBJ2-5, with a possible D match to TRBD2 (6 bases). Germline V gives CDR1 SGHVS, CDR2 FNYEAQ. The CDR3 spans 15 residues. V was cut by 1 base and J by 5 bases, with 14 bases left in between. CDR3 DNA sequence: TGTGCCAGCAGCTTAGTAACAGTCGCGGGGGAGACCCAGTACTTC. It yields the protein CASSLVTVAGETQYF.

The chain links TRBV6-6 to TRBJ1-2; possible D gene TRBD1, 5 bases. Germline V gene lookup returns CDR1 MNHNY and CDR2 SVGAGI (reference sequence). Trimming took 5 bases from V and 8 from J, leaving 15 bases between them. CDR3 size: 13 residues. DNA of the CDR3: TGTGCCAGCAGTCGACGCTCCAGGGAGGGCTACACCTTC. It specifies CASSRRSREGYTF.

The chain employs TRBV25-1 and TRBJ2-3, with D uncertain. Trimming took 5 bases from V and 0 from J, leaving 15 bases between them. The V gene's germline CDR1 is MGHDK and CDR2 SYGVNS. The CDR3 runs to 16 residues. This CDR3 reads CASSSLAETSTDTQYF. In DNA form, the CDR3 reads TGTGCCAGCAGTTCATTGGCGGAGACTAGCACAGATACGCAGTATTTT.

The J gene is TRBJ2-1, the V gene TRBV11-2; TRBD2 aligns across 12 bases. The V and J ends lost 5 bases and 9 bases, in that order; junction bases with no gene match: 17. Looked up from germline, CDR1 is SGHAT and CDR2 is FQNNGV. This CDR3 is built from 18 residues. The CDR3 bases are TGTGCCAGCAGCACAGGGGTGGGGACTAGCGGGTCTAAGCGTGAGCAGTTCTTC. Amino acids: CASSTGVGTSGSKREQFF.

Points on this clone: Other nucleotide sequences from this sample produce the same CDR3. The chain couples TRBV28 to TRBJ1-2; 7 bases align to TRBD1. From germline, CDR1 is MDHEN and CDR2 SYDVKM. CDR3 length: 14 residues. V shed 6 bases and J 0 bases; nucleotides not matched to a gene: 4. The CDR3, as DNA: TGTGCCAGCAGACGACAGGGCCCTAACTATGGCTACACCTTC. Its protein product is CASRRQGPNYGYTF.

The rearrangement joins TRBV28 to TRBJ2-5; 8 bases match TRBD1. This CDR3 has 12 residues. The V gene's germline CDR1 is MDHEN and CDR2 SYDVKM. J lost 5 bases, V lost 11 bases, and 7 bases had no gene match. CDR3 sequence: CASTGAGETQYF. DNA for the CDR3: TGTGCCTCGACAGGGGCCGGGGAGACCCAGTACTTC.

V usage is TRBV6-1 and J usage is TRBJ2-3; D possibly corresponds to TRBD1 (6 bases). Trimming removed 6 bases from V and 9 bases from J, with 10 bases in between. Germline-derived CDR1 and CDR2 are MNHNS and SASEGT. The CDR3 has 11 amino acids. The CDR3 DNA reads TGTGCCAGCAGGACAGGCGACACGCAGTATTTT. Translation: CASRTGDTQYF.

This chain joins TRBV7-6 and TRBJ1-3; TRBD1 matches at 8 bases. This CDR3 has 15 amino acids. CDR1 SGHVS and CDR2 FNYEAQ come from the germline V gene. Trimming removed 3 bases from V and 4 bases from J; junction bases left unmatched: 5. The DNA of the CDR3 is TGTGCCAGCAGCTTTTCAGGGGGCTTCGGAAACACCATATATTTT. It is translated as CASSFSGGFGNTIYF.